One and the same sample provided the 16 T cell receptor beta chains below, sequenced in a study of HIV-infected children after antiretroviral therapy interruption. Stated treatment: PENTA 11 planned treatment interruption arm or continuous ART arm. The TCR library was built from RNA with a 3' RACE protocol and unique molecular identifiers. MiXCR, applied by TCRdb to the 3' RACE reads, yields one record per CDR3 protein. The data contain about 50,000 distinct CDR3 sequences, around 4% of them singletons. The sequencing here drew on CD45RA+ CD4+ T cells from PBMCs, pooled from several time points, taken from a donor given antiretroviral therapy, either interrupted or continuous. Subset described: naive CD4+ CD45RA+ CD45RO- T cells. Source of these receptors: a pool of human donors with HIV.

This clonotype appeared many times. The chain carries TRBV18 and TRBJ2-7; D is unresolved. The V end lost 2 bases, the J end lost 4 bases, and 12 bases lay between the germline ends. The length of the CDR3 is 14 residues. The germline V gene has CDR1 KGHSH and CDR2 LQKENI. CDR3 DNA: TGTGCCAGCTCACCAATGCAGGACCTTTACGAGCAGTACTTC. Translated: CASSPMQDLYEQYF.

This clonotype was detected only a few times. The genes are TRBV12-3 or TRBV12-4 and TRBJ1-5; D ambiguous. The CDR3 loop spans 17 amino acids. Trimming pared 6 bases from V and 8 bases from J, leaving 26 bases between. CDR3 DNA sequence: TGTGCCAGCAGCCCCCACGGCAGACCCAGCGCGTTTGAGCCCCAGCATTTT. Protein sequence: CASSPHGRPSAFEPQHF.

This clonotype appeared many times. The chain couples TRBV9 to TRBJ2-5; possibly TRBD1 for D (5 bases). The V end lost 0 bases, the J end lost 2 bases, and 8 bases lay between the germline ends. CDR1 SGDLS and CDR2 YYNGEE come from the germline V gene. The CDR3 length is 14 residues. CDR3 DNA sequence: TGTGCCAGCAGCGTAGGTTCAGGGCAAGAGACCCAGTACTTC. Amino acid sequence: CASSVGSGQETQYF.

This clonotype has a count of ten or more. CDR3 DNA sequence: TGTGCCAGCACCGCCCGGTCTAGCACAGATACGCAGTATTTT. The encoded protein is CASTARSSTDTQYF. This chain joins TRBV6-1 and TRBJ2-3; D unresolved. The CDR3 runs to 14 residues. The germline V and J ends were trimmed by 7 bases and 0 bases, with 11 bases remaining between them. The germline CDR1 and CDR2 sequences are MNHNS and SASEGT.

This clonotype was seen many times. V and J are TRBV27 and TRBJ1-1; D is unclear. The CDR3 contains 14 residues. The germline V and J ends were trimmed by 6 bases and 5 bases, with 16 bases remaining between them. From germline, CDR1 is MNHEY and CDR2 SMNVEV (reference sequence). CDR3 DNA: TGTGCCAGCAGCCTCCAGAGGGTGGGGACTGAAGCTTTCTTT. Residues: CASSLQRVGTEAFF.

Ten or more counts support this clonotype. The genes are TRBV28 and TRBJ2-7; D perhaps matches TRBD1 (6 bases). V lost 7 bases and J 2 bases, leaving 18 bases between the germline ends. Germline V gene lookup returns CDR1 MDHEN and CDR2 SYDVKM. CDR3 length equals 15 residues. In DNA, the CDR3 is TGTGCCAGCACTCCTGGTGGGACAATGGCCTACGAGCAGTACTTC. It specifies CASTPGGTMAYEQYF.

Many counts were recorded for this clonotype. The chain uses TRBV20-1 and TRBJ2-1; D gene unclear. The CDR3 extends over 15 amino acids. V was pared by 3 bases and J by 2 bases, with 14 bases between. Germline V gene lookup returns CDR1 DFQATT and CDR2 SNEGSKA (reference sequence). In DNA, the CDR3 is TGCAGTGCTAGCAGGCCCCTTGGAGCCTACAATGAGCAGTTCTTC. Encoded protein: CSASRPLGAYNEQFF.

This clonotype has ten or more counts. The J gene is TRBJ1-2, the V gene TRBV20-1; perhaps TRBD1 as D (5 bases). This CDR3 has 13 amino acids. Trimming took 5 bases from V and 4 from J, leaving 14 bases between them. CDR1 is DFQATT, CDR2 SNEGSKA, per germline (reference sequence). DNA for the CDR3: TGCAGTGCTTACGGGGGATCGAGCTATGGCTACACCTTC. Its translation is CSAYGGSSYGYTF.

This clonotype showed up just a few times. The chain couples TRBV4-2 to TRBJ1-3; 10 bases are a match to TRBD1. There are 16 residues in the CDR3. In germline, CDR1 is LGHNA, CDR2 YNFKEQ. Trimming took 1 base from V and 4 from J; bases not matched to a gene: 4. As DNA, the CDR3 is TGTGCCAGCAGCCAAGGTCGGACAGGGGGAGGAAACACCATATATTTT. It specifies CASSQGRTGGGNTIYF.

This clonotype was counted at least ten times. The CDR3 loop reads CASSSYTGAFYEQYF. As DNA, the CDR3 is TGTGCCAGCAGTTCCTACACGGGGGCGTTTTACGAGCAGTACTTC. The V call is TRBV28, the J call TRBJ2-7, with D possibly called TRBD1 or TRBD2 (6 bases each). Per germline, CDR1 MDHEN and CDR2 SYDVKM. Trimming left V 4 bases short and J 4 bases short, with 17 bases between. This CDR3 region has 15 residues.

This clonotype was counted only a few times. The rearrangement links TRBV5-6 to TRBJ2-1, with 10 bases that match TRBD2. The length of the CDR3 is 17 residues. V was pared by 3 bases and J by 4 bases, with 10 bases of the junction left unmatched. Germline CDR1 reads SGHDT; CDR2 reads YYEEEE. The CDR3 spells CASSSRSGGALYNEQFF. CDR3 DNA: TGTGCCAGCAGCTCCCGGAGCGGGGGGGCCCTTTACAATGAGCAGTTCTTC.

The table lists this clonotype with many counts. The chain couples TRBV9 to TRBJ2-1; D may be TRBD2 (5 bases). V lost 0 bases, J lost 4 bases, and 20 bases lay in between. The length of the CDR3 is 18 residues. Germline V gene data show CDR1 as SGDLS and CDR2 as YYNGEE. DNA of the CDR3: TGTGCCAGCAGCGTAGTGGGCGGTGGGCCCGGGGTGTACAATGAGCAGTTCTTC. Residues: CASSVVGGGPGVYNEQFF.

This clonotype was observed at least ten times. Here the CDR3 reads CASSTDREGTEAFF. The CDR3 DNA sequence: TGTGCCAGTAGTACGGACAGGGAAGGCACTGAAGCTTTCTTT. The chain combines TRBV19 with TRBJ1-1; TRBD1 matches at 8 bases. The junction had 5 bases not matched to a gene; V was cut back by 4 bases and J by 4 bases. The V gene's germline CDR1 is LNHDA and CDR2 SQIVND (reference sequence). This CDR3 is built from 14 residues.

Many counts were recorded for this clonotype. An end of the junction differs from the germline gene, which may be a read error. The chain couples TRBV10-2 to TRBJ2-7; D is perhaps TRBD1 or TRBD2 (5 bases each). CDR1 WSHSY and CDR2 SAAADI come from the germline V gene. The length of the CDR3 is 12 residues. The CDR3 protein is CASSEFRDPPNF. CDR3 nucleotides: TGCGCCAGCAGTGAGTTCCGGGACCCCCCAAACTTC.

This clonotype was counted ten times or more. The V gene is TRBV3-1, the J gene TRBJ2-7; weak D call: TRBD2 (6 bases). CDR1 is LGHDT and CDR2 is YNNKEL in the germline V gene (reference sequence). The V end was cut by 2 bases, the J end by 7 bases, with 15 bases between. This CDR3 is 14 amino acids long. The CDR3 coding sequence is TGTGCCAGCAGCCAAAGCACCCTCGCGGGGGAGCAGTACTTC. Its protein product is CASSQSTLAGEQYF.

This clonotype was seen only a few times. A much bigger clone sits one base away, suggesting this may be a read error. The V and J genes are TRBV29-1 and TRBJ2-3; either TRBD1 or TRBD2 may fit D (6 bases each). V dropped 2 bases and J dropped 4 bases, with 7 bases sitting between them. The CDR3 sequence is 12 residues long. The germline V gene has CDR1 SQVTM and CDR2 ANQGSEA. CDR3 region: CSVERGPDTQYF. The CDR3 DNA sequence: TGCAGCGTTGAACGGGGGCCAGATACGCAGTATTTT.